Listed below are T cell receptor beta chains from one sample, sequenced in a study of Graves' ophthalmopathy and Graves' hyperthyroidism. TCRdb redid the calling of the multiplex PCR reads with MiXCR, one entry per CDR3 protein. The repertoire has hundreds of thousands of distinct CDR3 sequences, 15% of them found once; the top ten carry 5.5% to 7%. Sequencing input: peripheral blood. Receptor source: a young woman with stable Graves' hyperthyroidism. The conserved cysteine and the conserved F or W are not part of the CDR3 here. Each record gives: clone size, V gene, J gene, CDR3 protein. Expanded clones are given a class, and other clones once, few, many or no size at all.

>many|TRBV6-1|TRBJ1-2
ASSKTPTGAEGYT
>few|TRBV7-8|TRBJ2-7
ASRTGTMGEQY
>many|TRBV6-2/TRBV6-3|TRBJ1-6
ASSYTRGGPSSYNSPLH
>many|TRBV2|TRBJ1-1
ASSEIVDSAEAF
>once|TRBV15|TRBJ2-5
ATSSGLEVKQETQY
>many|TRBV25-1|TRBJ1-1
ASSQTTGVSTEAF
>many|TRBV15|TRBJ1-6
ATSKVGVGNNSPLH
>.|TRBV27|TRBJ1-1
ASLGMRRLGPLRNTEAF
>many|TRBV6-5|TRBJ1-2
ASSYSRGHNYGYT
>few|TRBV19|TRBJ1-1
ASSIVRGGAEAF
>many|TRBV6-2/TRBV6-3|TRBJ2-2
ASSRGTGNAGELF
>many|TRBV6-2/TRBV6-3|TRBJ1-2
ASRKRDTGRGGYT
>many|TRBV12-3/TRBV12-4|TRBJ1-3
ASSLSGAGNTIY
>many|TRBV12-3/TRBV12-4|TRBJ1-1
ASSLEWDRVEAF
>many|TRBV15|TRBJ1-2
ATSSTANYGYT
>many|TRBV11-3|TRBJ1-2
ASSLEERSRYT
>many|TRBV19|TRBJ2-2
ASSNRQGGTGELF
>many|TRBV20-1|TRBJ1-3
SARDREAGNTIY
>few|TRBV2|TRBJ1-1
ASRPGQPTEAF
>many|TRBV12-3/TRBV12-4|TRBJ1-2
ASSLIIGPHYGYT
>many|TRBV29-1|TRBJ2-7
SVVAYGYEQY
>few|TRBV4-1|TRBJ2-5
ASSQDCCRRRAPGRDYRETQY
>many|TRBV27|TRBJ2-5
ASSKGGSQETQY
>many|TRBV19|TRBJ2-5
ASSGTGVTRETQY
>many|TRBV19|TRBJ1-1
ASRPTGTGGTEAF
>many|TRBV2|TRBJ2-5
ASQGPDLQETQY
>.|TRBV7-2|TRBJ2-7
ASSLGSRENEQY
>many|TRBV20-1|TRBJ1-5
SARLGNQPQH
>many|TRBV11-2|TRBJ2-5
ASSLLRDPGETQY
>many|TRBV2|TRBJ2-5
ASSEQVQRGGREETQY
>.|TRBV4-2|TRBJ2-2
ASSPPYRDRDVRERTGELF
>many|TRBV2|TRBJ2-7
ASRGTDASYEQY
>many|TRBV27|TRBJ2-5
ASSFGKRETQY
>few|TRBV11-2|TRBJ2-7
ASSLLGQGHEQY
>many|TRBV12-3/TRBV12-4|TRBJ2-7
ASSLALRGLGGGAHEQY
>many|TRBV6-1|TRBJ1-2
ASSEEGDRVSGYT
>many|TRBV15|TRBJ2-7
ATSRDRGDEQY
>many|TRBV19|TRBJ1-2
ATQVGGARLYGYT
>many|TRBV19|TRBJ2-2
ASTGVTGELF
>many|TRBV11-3|TRBJ2-5
ASRGREETQY
>few|TRBV12-3/TRBV12-4|TRBJ1-1
ASGVWGSEAF
>many|TRBV25-1|TRBJ1-6
ASSDTMGSPLH
>many|TRBV5-1|TRBJ2-7
ASSDSSYEQY
>many|TRBV6-1|TRBJ1-1
ASSEVGAGAEAF
>.|TRBV19|TRBJ1-2
ASSIVGQNYGYT
>few|TRBV12-3/TRBV12-4|TRBJ2-5
ASSAGLGTGRETQY
>many|TRBV7-7|TRBJ2-5
ASSLPSDREETQY
>many|TRBV12-3/TRBV12-4|TRBJ1-2
ASSLTLGAGYGYT
>many|TRBV12-3/TRBV12-4|TRBJ1-1
ASIPGRAANTEAF
>many|TRBV6-5|TRBJ1-2
ASSYLRTGGGYGYT
>few|TRBV2|TRBJ1-5
ASSELGGSKNQPQH
>many|TRBV12-3/TRBV12-4|TRBJ2-7
ASTLDGEQY